The clone carrying this TCR beta chain was counted a few times. CDR3 size: 16 residues. CDR1 SGHRS and CDR2 YFSETQ come from the germline V gene. Trimming pared 7 bases from V and 4 bases from J, leaving 23 bases between. Unique molecular identifiers were incorporated into the prepared TCRbeta library. Using its own MiXCR run on the PCR reads, TCRdb lists one record per CDR3 protein. The top ten hold approximately 3% of the sample, which has a few hundred thousand distinct CDR3 sequences, around 19% seen once. These data belong to a study of T-cell reconstitution after alpha-beta-depleted transplantation in children.

This sequence was found in a human donor who donated a stem cell graft to a child with acute lymphoblastic leukemia. Sequencing used PBMCs from the stem cell graft donor, obtained from the stem cell graft. J is TRBJ2-5 and V is TRBV5-1; D not resolved. CDR3: CASCDPLISPTETQYF. In nucleotides, the CDR3 is TGCGCCAGCTGCGACCCCCTGATTTCTCCTACAGAGACCCAGTACTTC.